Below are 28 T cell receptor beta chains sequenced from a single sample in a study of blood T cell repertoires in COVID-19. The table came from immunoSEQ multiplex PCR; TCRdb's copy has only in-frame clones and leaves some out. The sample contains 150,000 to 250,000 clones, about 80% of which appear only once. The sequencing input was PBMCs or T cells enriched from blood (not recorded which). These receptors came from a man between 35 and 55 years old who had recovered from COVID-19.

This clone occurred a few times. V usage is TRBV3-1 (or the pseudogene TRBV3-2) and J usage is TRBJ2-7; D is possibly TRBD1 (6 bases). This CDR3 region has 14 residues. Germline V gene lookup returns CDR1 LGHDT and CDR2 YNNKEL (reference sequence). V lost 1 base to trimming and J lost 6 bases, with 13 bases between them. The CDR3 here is CASSQAQGRGEQYF. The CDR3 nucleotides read TGTGCCAGCAGCCAAGCCCAGGGGAGAGGCGAGCAGTACTTC.

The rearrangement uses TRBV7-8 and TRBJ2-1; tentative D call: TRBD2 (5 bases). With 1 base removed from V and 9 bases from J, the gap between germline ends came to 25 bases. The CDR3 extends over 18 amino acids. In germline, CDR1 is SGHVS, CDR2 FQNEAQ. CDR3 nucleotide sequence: TGTGCCAGCAGCTTAGTATTCCCCATTAAGCGGAGTTTACTTGAGCAGTTCTTC. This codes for CASSLVFPIKRSLLEQFF.

This CDR3 reads CASTPLLGGARSGNTIYF. CDR3 bases: TGTGCCAGCACCCCCCTGTTGGGGGGGGCTAGGTCTGGAAACACCATATATTTT. The chain has TRBV2 and TRBJ1-3; TRBD1 might be the D (6 bases). Germline CDR1 and CDR2: SNHLY and FYNNEI. CDR3 length: 18 amino acids. The germline V and J ends were trimmed by 7 bases and 1 base, with 23 bases remaining between them.

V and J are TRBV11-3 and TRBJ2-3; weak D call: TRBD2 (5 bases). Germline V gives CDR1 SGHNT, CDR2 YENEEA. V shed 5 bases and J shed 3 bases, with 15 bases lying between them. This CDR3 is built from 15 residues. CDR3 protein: CASSRGPSRTDTQYF. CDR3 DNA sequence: TGTGCCAGCAGCAGAGGTCCTAGCCGAACAGATACGCAGTATTTT.

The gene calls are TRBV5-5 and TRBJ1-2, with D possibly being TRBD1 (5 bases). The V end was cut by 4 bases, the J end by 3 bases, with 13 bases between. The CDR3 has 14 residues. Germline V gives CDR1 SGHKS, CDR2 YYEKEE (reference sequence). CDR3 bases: TGTGCCAGCAGCGAGACCAGGGAATACTATGGCTACACCTTC. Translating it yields CASSETREYYGYTF.

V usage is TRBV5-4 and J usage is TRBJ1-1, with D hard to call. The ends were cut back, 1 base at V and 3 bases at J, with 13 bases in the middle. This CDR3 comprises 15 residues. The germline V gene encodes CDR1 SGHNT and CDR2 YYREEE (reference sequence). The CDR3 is CASSLNALLDTEAFF. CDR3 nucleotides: TGTGCCAGCAGCTTGAACGCGCTACTGGACACTGAAGCTTTCTTT.

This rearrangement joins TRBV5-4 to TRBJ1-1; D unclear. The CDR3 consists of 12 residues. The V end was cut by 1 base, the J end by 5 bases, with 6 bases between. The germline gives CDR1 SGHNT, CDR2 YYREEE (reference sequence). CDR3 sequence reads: CASSLRQTEAFF. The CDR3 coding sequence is TGTGCCAGCAGCTTGAGACAAACTGAAGCTTTCTTT.

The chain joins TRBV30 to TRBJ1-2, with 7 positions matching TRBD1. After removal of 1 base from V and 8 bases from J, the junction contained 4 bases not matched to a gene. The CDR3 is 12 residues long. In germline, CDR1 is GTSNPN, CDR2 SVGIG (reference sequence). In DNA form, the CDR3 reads TGTGCCTGGAGTGGACAGGGCGAGGGCTACACCTTC. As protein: CAWSGQGEGYTF.

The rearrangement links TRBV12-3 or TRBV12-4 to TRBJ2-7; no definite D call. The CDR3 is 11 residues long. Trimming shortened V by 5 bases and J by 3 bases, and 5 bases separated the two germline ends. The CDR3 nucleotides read TGTGCCAGCAGTCCCCACTACGAGCAGTACTTC. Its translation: CASSPHYEQYF.

DNA for the CDR3: TGTGCCAGCAGTGGGTCTCACGCGGAAGAAAAACTGTTTTTT. It encodes CASSGSHAEEKLFF. This chain joins TRBV27 and TRBJ1-4; D remains ambiguous. V was shortened by 5 bases and J by 8 bases, with 15 bases between the two germline ends. Germline values: CDR1 MNHEY, CDR2 SMNVEV (reference sequence). CDR3 length: 14 amino acids.

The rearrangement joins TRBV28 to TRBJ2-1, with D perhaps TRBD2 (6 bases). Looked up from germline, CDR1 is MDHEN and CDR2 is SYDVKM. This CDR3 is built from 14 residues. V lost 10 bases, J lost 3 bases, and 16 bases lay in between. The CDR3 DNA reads TGTGCCACCGGGGACTCAGCGGACTACAATGAGCAGTTCTTC. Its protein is CATGDSADYNEQFF. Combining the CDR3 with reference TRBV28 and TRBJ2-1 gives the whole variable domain DVKVTQSSRYLVKRTGEKVFLECVQDMDHENMFWYRQDPGLGLRLIYFSYDVKMKEKGDIPEGYSVSREKKERFSLILESASTNQTSMYLCATGDSADYNEQFFGPGTRLTVL.

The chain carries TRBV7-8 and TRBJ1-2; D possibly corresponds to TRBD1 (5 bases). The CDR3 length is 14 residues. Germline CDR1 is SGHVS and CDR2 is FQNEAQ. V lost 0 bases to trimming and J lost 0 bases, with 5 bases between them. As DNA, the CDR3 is TGTGCCAGCAGCTTAGCCAGGGCTAACTATGGCTACACCTTC. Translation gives CASSLARANYGYTF.

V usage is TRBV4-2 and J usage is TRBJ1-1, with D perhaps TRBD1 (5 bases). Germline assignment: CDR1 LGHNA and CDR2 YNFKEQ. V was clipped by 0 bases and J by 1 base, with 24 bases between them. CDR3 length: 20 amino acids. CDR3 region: CASSQDVAVNQGGKNTEAFF. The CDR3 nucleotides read TGTGCCAGCAGCCAAGATGTGGCGGTGAATCAGGGTGGAAAGAACACTGAAGCTTTCTTT.

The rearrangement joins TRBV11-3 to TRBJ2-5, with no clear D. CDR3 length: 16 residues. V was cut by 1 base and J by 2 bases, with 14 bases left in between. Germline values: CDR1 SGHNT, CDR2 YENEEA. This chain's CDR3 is CASSLGTAHAQETQYF. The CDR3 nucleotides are TGTGCCAGCAGCTTAGGTACAGCTCACGCACAAGAGACCCAGTACTTC.

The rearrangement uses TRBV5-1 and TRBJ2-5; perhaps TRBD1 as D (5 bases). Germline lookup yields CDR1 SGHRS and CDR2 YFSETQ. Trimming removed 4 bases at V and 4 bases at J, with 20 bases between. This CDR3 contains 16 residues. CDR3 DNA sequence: TGCGCCAGCAGCCCATCCCAGGGCCTTCTAAGAGAGACCCAGTACTTC. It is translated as CASSPSQGLLRETQYF.

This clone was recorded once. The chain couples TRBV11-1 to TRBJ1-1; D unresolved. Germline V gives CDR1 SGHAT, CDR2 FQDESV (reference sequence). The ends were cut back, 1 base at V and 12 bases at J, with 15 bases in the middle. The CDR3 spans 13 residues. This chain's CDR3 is CASSLDAVKMTFF. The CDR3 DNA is TGTGCCAGCAGCTTAGATGCAGTGAAGATGACTTTCTTT.

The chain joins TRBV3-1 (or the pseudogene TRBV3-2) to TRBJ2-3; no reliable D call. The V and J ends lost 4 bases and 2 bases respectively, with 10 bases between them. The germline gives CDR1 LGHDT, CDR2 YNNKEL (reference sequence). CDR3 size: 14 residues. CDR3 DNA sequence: TGTGCCAGCAGCCCTAGGCGCACCACAGATACGCAGTATTTT. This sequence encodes CASSPRRTTDTQYF.

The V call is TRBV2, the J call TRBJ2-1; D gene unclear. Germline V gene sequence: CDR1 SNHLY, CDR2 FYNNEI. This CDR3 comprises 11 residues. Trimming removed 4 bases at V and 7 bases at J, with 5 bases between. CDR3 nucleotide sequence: TGTGCCAGCAGTGGGCTGAATGAGCAGTTCTTC. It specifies CASSGLNEQFF. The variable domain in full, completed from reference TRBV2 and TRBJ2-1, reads EPEVTQTPSHQVTQMGQEVILRCVPISNHLYFYWYRQILGQKVEFLVSFYNNEISEKSEIFDDQFSVERPDGSNFTLKIRSTKLEDSAMYFCASSGLNEQFFGPGTRLTVL.

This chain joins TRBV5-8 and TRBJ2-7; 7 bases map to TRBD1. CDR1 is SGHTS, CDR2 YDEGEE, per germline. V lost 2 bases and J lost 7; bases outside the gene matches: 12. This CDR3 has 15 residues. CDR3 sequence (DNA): TGTGCCAGCAGCTTAAACAGGGGATTTTTGAGGGAGCAGTACTTC. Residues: CASSLNRGFLREQYF.

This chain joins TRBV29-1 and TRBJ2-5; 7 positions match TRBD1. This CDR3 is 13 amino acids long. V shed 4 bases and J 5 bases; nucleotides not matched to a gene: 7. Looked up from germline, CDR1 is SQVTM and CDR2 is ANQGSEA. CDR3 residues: CSVATTGRETQYF. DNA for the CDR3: TGCAGCGTTGCGACGACAGGGCGGGAGACCCAGTACTTC.

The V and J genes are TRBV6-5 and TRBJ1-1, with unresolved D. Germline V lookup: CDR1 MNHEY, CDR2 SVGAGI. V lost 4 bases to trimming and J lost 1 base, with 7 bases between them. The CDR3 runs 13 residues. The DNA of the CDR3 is TGTGCCAGCAGTTCCCTCTCGAACACTGAAGCTTTCTTT. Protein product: CASSSLSNTEAFF.

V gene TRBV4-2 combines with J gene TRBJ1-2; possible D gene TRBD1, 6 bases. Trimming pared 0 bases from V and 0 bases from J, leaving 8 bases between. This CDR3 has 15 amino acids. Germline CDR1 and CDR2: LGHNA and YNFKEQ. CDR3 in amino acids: CASSQEDRTNYGYTF. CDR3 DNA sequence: TGTGCCAGCAGCCAAGAGGACAGAACTAACTATGGCTACACCTTC.

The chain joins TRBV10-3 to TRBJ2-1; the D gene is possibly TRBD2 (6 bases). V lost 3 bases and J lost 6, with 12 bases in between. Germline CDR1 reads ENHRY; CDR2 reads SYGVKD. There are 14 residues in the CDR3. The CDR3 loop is CAISEYGTANEQFF. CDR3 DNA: TGTGCCATCAGTGAATACGGGACTGCCAATGAGCAGTTCTTC.

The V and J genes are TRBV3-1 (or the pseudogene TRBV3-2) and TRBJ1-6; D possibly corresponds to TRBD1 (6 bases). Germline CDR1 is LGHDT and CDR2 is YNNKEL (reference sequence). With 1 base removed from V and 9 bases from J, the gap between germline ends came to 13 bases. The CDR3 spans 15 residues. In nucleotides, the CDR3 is TGTGCCAGCAGCCAAGGAGCAGGGGTTCGTTCACCCCTCCACTTT. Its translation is CASSQGAGVRSPLHF.

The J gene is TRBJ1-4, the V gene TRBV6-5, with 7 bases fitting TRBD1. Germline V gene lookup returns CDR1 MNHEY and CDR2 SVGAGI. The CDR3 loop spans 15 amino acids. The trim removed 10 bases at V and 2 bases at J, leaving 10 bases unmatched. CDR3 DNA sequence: TGTGCCACCTTGAAGGGGGCAGGGACTAATGAAAAACTGTTTTTT. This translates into CATLKGAGTNEKLFF.

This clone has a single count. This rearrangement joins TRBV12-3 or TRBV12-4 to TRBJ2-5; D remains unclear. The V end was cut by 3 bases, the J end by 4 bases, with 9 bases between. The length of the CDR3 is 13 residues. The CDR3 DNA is TGTGCCAGCAGTTTTTCGAGTGGAGAGACCCAGTACTTC. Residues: CASSFSSGETQYF.

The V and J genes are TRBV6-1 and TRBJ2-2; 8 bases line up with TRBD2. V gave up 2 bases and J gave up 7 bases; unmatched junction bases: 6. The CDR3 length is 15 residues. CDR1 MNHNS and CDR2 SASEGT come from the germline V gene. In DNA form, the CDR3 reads TGTGCCAGCAGTGAAAATTGGAGCGGGGGCGGGGAGCTGTTTTTT. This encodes CASSENWSGGGELFF.

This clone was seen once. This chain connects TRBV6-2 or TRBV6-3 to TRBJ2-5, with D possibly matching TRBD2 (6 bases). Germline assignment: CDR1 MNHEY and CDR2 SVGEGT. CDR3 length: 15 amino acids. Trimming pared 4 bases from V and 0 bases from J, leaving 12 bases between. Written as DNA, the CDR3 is TGTGCCAGCAGTTCACGGGAGACTTACCAAGAGACCCAGTACTTC. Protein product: CASSSRETYQETQYF.